The sequence of this T cell receptor beta chain was determined in a study of response to subunit inactivated influenza vaccine. Broader study findings: It was the authors' suggestion that each seasonal influenza vaccination recruits few new T cells.

Worth noting for this clonotype: Its matching antigen is unknown.

MiXCR, applied by TCRdb to the RT-PCR reads, yields one record per CDR3 protein. Among 200,000 to 300,000 distinct CDR3 sequences listed, 12% were seen once. The sequence derives from a man between 45 and 60 years old who received an inactivated influenza vaccine. The sample in question was non-naive T cells sorted from PBMCs, obtained around 15 days before vaccination.

CDR3 amino acids: CASSQDSLKETQYF. The CDR3 coding sequence is TGTGCCAGCAGCCAGGACAGTCTCAAAGAGACCCAGTACTTC. The chain links TRBV7-9 to TRBJ2-5; D may be TRBD1 (6 bases). The CDR3 consists of 14 residues. V dropped 5 bases and J dropped 3 bases, with 13 bases sitting between them. Germline V CDR1 and CDR2: SEHNR, FQNEAQ (reference sequence).